This T cell receptor (beta chain) derives from a study of Ad26.COV2.S vaccination and SARS-CoV-2 variants. The treatment here: 15 to 20 received Ad26.COV2.S at low or high dose, single or two shots; several received placebo; per-sample allocation not given. Sample collection was performed on day 63 after the first vaccine or placebo injection. Recruitment in Boston yielded a donor of adult age, 18-55 years. Participants' vaccine, an Ad26 vector, delivered Wuhan-strain SARS-CoV-2 spike. The CDR3 is made up of 15 amino acids. Germline values: CDR1 SEHNR, CDR2 FQNEAQ (reference sequence). Trimming removed 3 bases from V and 1 base from J, with 12 bases in between. TCRdb's copy holds only in-frame clones and misses some; the assay was immunoSEQ multiplex PCR. The repertoire holds some 300,000 clones, approximately 80% seen once, with 2% to 2.5% in the top ten.

V gene TRBV7-9 combines with J gene TRBJ1-1; D possibly corresponds to TRBD1 (5 bases). This clonotype was obtained from a person between 18 and 65 years old who received the Ad26.COV2.S COVID-19 vaccine or a placebo. Specimen: peripheral blood, collected in a trial of Ad26.COV2.S vaccine versus placebo. CDR3 sequence reads: CASSLQNTGNTEAFF. The CDR3 DNA reads TGTGCCAGCAGCTTGCAGAATACAGGGAACACTGAAGCTTTCTTT.